This is a list of T cell receptor beta chains from one sample in a study of cytomegalovirus exposure and HLA in healthy donors. Measured with immunoSEQ multiplex PCR; TCRdb has only the in-frame clones, and not every one. The sample includes 130,000 or so clones. The specimen was PBMCs. These receptors came from a woman between 40 and 55 years old in good health and CMV-seronegative. CDR3s include the opening cysteine and the closing phenylalanine or tryptophan. D genes are given only for firm matches.

TRBJ2-1 TRBD2 TRBV7-7 CASSLGPTSGGANEQFF TGTGCTAGCAGCCTAGGCCCGACTAGCGGGGGGGCCAATGAGCAGTTCTTC
TRBJ1-1 NA TRBV7-8 CASSSPPGAFF TGTGCCAGCAGCTCGCCTCCGGGAGCTTTCTTT
TRBJ1-2 NA TRBV28 CASSRGPAGYGYTF TGTGCCAGCAGTCGAGGTCCCGCGGGGTATGGCTACACCTTC
TRBJ1-5 NA TRBV28 CASSRGRRPQHF TGTGCCAGCAGTCGGGGGAGGAGGCCCCAGCATTTT
TRBJ1-2 TRBD1 TRBV28 CASSFRAGTGRGYTF TGTGCCAGCAGTTTCCGCGCAGGGACAGGGCGAGGCTACACCTTC
TRBJ1-2 NA TRBV6-5 CASSRTEATYGYTF TGTGCCAGCAGTCGGACAGAAGCGACCTATGGCTACACCTTC
TRBJ2-5 NA TRBV15 CATSRDLGRETQYF TGTGCCACCAGCAGAGATTTGGGGCGCGAGACCCAGTACTTC
TRBJ2-7 TRBD1 TRBV10-3 CAISDPGTGGSYEQYF TGTGCCATCAGTGATCCGGGGACAGGGGGCTCCTACGAGCAGTACTTC
TRBJ1-4 TRBD1 TRBV5-6 CASSFLQGARTNEKLFF TGTGCCAGCAGCTTTTTACAGGGGGCTAGAACTAATGAAAAACTGTTTTTT
TRBJ1-1 NA TRBV4-2 CASSQGTNQNTEAFF TGTGCCAGCAGCCAAGGGACTAATCAGAACACTGAAGCTTTCTTT
TRBJ1-1 NA TRBV5-4 CAGSLLVGNTEAFF TGTGCCGGCAGCTTACTGGTTGGGAACACTGAAGCTTTCTTT
TRBJ1-2 NA TRBV6-5 CASSYRQPYGYTF TGTGCCAGCAGTTATCGACAGCCCTATGGCTACACCTTC
TRBJ2-5 NA TRBV7-2 CASSSLVRRGQETQYF TGTGCCAGCAGCTCATTAGTCCGCAGGGGCCAAGAGACCCAGTACTTC
TRBJ1-2 NA TRBV28 CASSLSAGRYGYTF TGTGCCAGCAGTTTATCGGCAGGGCGGTATGGCTACACCTTC
TRBJ1-4 TRBD1 TRBV5-1 CASSVGQGAWEKLFF TGCGCCAGCAGCGTTGGACAGGGGGCATGGGAAAAACTGTTTTTT
TRBJ2-1 NA TRBV5-1 CASSLAVSKGGSYNEQFF TGCGCCAGCAGCTTGGCCGTATCCAAGGGGGGGTCCTACAATGAGCAGTTCTTC
TRBJ2-5 TRBD2 TRBV7-3 CASSLQAGPQETQYF TGTGCCAGCAGCTTACAAGCGGGGCCGCAAGAGACCCAGTACTTC
TRBJ1-2 NA TRBV6-1 CASSEGSAASYGYTF TGTGCCAGCAGTGAAGGGTCTGCGGCAAGTTATGGCTACACCTTC
TRBJ1-6 NA TRBV12-5 CASGLGPGSPLHF TGTGCTAGTGGTTTGGGACCGGGGTCACCCCTCCACTTT
TRBJ1-2 NA TRBV11-2 CASSLGLGAGGYTF TGTGCCAGCAGCTTAGGCCTTGGGGCCGGTGGCTACACCTTC
TRBJ2-1 TRBD1 TRBV6-1 CASSDLAGTENNEQFF TGTGCCAGCAGTGATCTCGCCGGGACAGAGAACAATGAGCAGTTCTTC
TRBJ2-7 TRBD2 TRBV4-3 CASSQGGGTLSYEQYF TGCGCCAGCAGCCAAGGGGGGGGGACCCTCTCCTACGAGCAGTACTTC
TRBJ1-2 NA TRBV6-5 CASSYSPRSGYTF TGTGCCAGCAGTTACTCCCCCAGGTCTGGCTACACCTTC
TRBJ1-3 TRBD1 TRBV7-2 CASSLDQGAGGSGNTIYF TGTGCCAGCAGCTTAGATCAGGGGGCAGGGGGCTCTGGAAACACCATATATTTT
TRBJ2-1 NA TRBV6-1 CASTGNEQFF TGTGCCAGCACCGGGAATGAGCAGTTCTTC
TRBJ1-2 NA TRBV7-2 CASSLRGGDISYGYTF TGTGCCAGCAGCTTACGGGGGGGGGATATTAGCTATGGCTACACCTTC
TRBJ2-2 NA TRBV7-2 CASSSLGPANTGELFF TGTGCCAGCAGCTCCTTGGGGCCCGCGAACACCGGGGAGCTGTTTTTT
TRBJ2-2 NA TRBV28 CASSLLRDTGELFF TGTGCCAGCAGTTTACTGCGGGACACCGGGGAGCTGTTTTTT
TRBJ2-3 TRBD2 TRBV11-2 CASSLVAGGLTDTQYF TGTGCCAGCAGCTTAGTAGCGGGGGGGCTCACAGATACGCAGTATTTT
TRBJ1-4 TRBD1 TRBV6-6 CASSSTTRGLSEKLFF TGTGCCAGCAGTTCCACCACCAGGGGGCTAAGTGAAAAACTGTTTTTT
TRBJ2-1 TRBD2 TRBV2 CASRKLAGVSYNEQFF TGTGCCAGCAGAAAGCTAGCGGGGGTCTCCTACAATGAGCAGTTCTTC
TRBJ2-1 TRBD1 TRBV5-4 CASSQDRADEQFF TGTGCCAGCAGCCAAGACAGGGCTGATGAGCAGTTCTTC
TRBJ2-7 NA TRBV18 CASSPPIASGEQYF TGTGCCAGCTCACCGCCAATTGCCTCCGGTGAGCAGTACTTC
TRBJ1-3 NA TRBV11-2 CASSLGGTNSGNTIYF TGTGCCAGCAGCTTAGGAGGCACCAACTCTGGAAACACCATATATTTT
TRBJ2-1 NA TRBV10-3 CAIRGRGMVNEQFF TGTGCCATCAGGGGGCGTGGTATGGTCAATGAGCAGTTCTTC
TRBJ1-6 TRBD1 TRBV7-9 CASSWGTGDNSPLHF TGTGCCAGCAGCTGGGGGACAGGCGATAATTCACCCCTCCACTTT
TRBJ1-3 TRBD1 TRBV7-9 CASTPAGTDVSGNTIYF TGTGCCAGCACCCCTGCCGGGACAGACGTTTCTGGAAACACCATATATTTT
TRBJ1-1 NA TRBV5-1 CASSSSSSGTEAFF TGCGCCAGCAGCTCGTCTTCCAGCGGCACTGAAGCTTTCTTT
TRBJ2-5 TRBD2 TRBV7-6 CASSRLAGGRRETQYF TGTGCCAGCAGCCGACTAGCGGGGGGGCGCCGGGAGACCCAGTACTTC
TRBJ2-7 TRBD2 TRBV5-1 CASSRGTSGYEQYF TGCGCCAGCAGCAGGGGGACTAGCGGCTACGAGCAGTACTTC
TRBJ1-2 TRBD1 TRBV18 CASSPGQGEIYGYTF TGTGCCAGCTCACCTGGACAGGGTGAAATCTATGGCTACACCTTC
TRBJ1-2 TRBD1 TRBV5-4 CASSPQTGEANGYTF TGTGCCAGCAGCCCACAGACAGGGGAAGCTAATGGCTACACCTTC
TRBJ2-3 NA TRBV28 CASSLRPITTDTQYF TGTGCCAGCAGTTTGCGCCCCATAACCACAGATACGCAGTATTTT
TRBJ2-3 NA TRBV5-1 CASSWGVSDTQYF TGCGCCAGCAGCTGGGGCGTCTCAGATACGCAGTATTTT
TRBJ2-2 NA TRBV7-2 CASSVQGTTNTGELFF TGTGCCAGCAGCGTCCAGGGGACAACGAACACCGGGGAGCTGTTTTTT
TRBJ2-2 NA TRBV27 CASSSRAAGELFF TGTGCCAGCAGTTCCAGGGCCGCCGGGGAGCTGTTTTTT
TRBJ2-1 TRBD1 TRBV28 CASTLGTANNEQFF TGTGCCAGCACCCTAGGGACAGCAAACAATGAGCAGTTCTTC
TRBJ1-3 NA TRBV4-3 CASSQEHTAASGNTIYF TGCGCCAGCAGCCAAGAACATACAGCCGCATCTGGAAACACCATATATTTT
TRBJ2-5 TRBD1 TRBV7-2 CASSLPGQQETQYF TGTGCCAGCAGCTTACCGGGACAGCAAGAGACCCAGTACTTC
TRBJ1-4 NA TRBV5-1 CASSLEQGLGGEKLFF TGCGCCAGCAGCTTGGAACAGGGCTTGGGCGGGGAAAAACTGTTTTTT